The rows below give T cell receptor beta chains drawn from one sample of a study of cytomegalovirus exposure and HLA in healthy donors. Generated by immunoSEQ multiplex PCR, the TCRdb table keeps only in-frame clones and is missing some. Its table records about 76,000 clones. Sequencing used PBMCs. The receptors shown here come from a woman aged 40 to 50 in good health and CMV-seropositive. Each CDR3 is given with its conserved first and last residue. The D gene is left open where the match is weak.

d_call: TRBD1
v_call: TRBV6-7
cdr3_length: 15
j_call: TRBJ2-7
cdr3_aa: CAGGKAGTDSYEQYF
cdr3_nt: TGTGCCGGGGGTAAGGCCGGGACAGACTCCTACGAGCAGTACTTC

d_call: .
v_call: TRBV7-9
cdr3_length: 15
j_call: TRBJ1-2
cdr3_aa: CASELLRGRFYGYTF
cdr3_nt: TGTGCCAGCGAGCTACTAAGGGGGAGATTCTATGGCTACACCTTC

d_call: TRBD2
v_call: TRBV6-4
cdr3_length: 15
j_call: TRBJ2-1
cdr3_aa: CASSDTLLAGSEQFF
cdr3_nt: TGTGCCAGCAGTGACACGCTTCTAGCGGGGTCGGAGCAGTTCTTC

d_call: .
v_call: TRBV29-1
cdr3_length: 13
j_call: TRBJ2-3
cdr3_aa: CSVDGGRTDTQYF
cdr3_nt: TGCAGCGTTGACGGGGGGCGGACAGATACGCAGTATTTT

d_call: TRBD2
v_call: TRBV27
cdr3_length: 16
j_call: TRBJ2-5
cdr3_aa: CASSLRLAGGQETQYF
cdr3_nt: TGTGCCAGCAGTTTAAGACTAGCGGGGGGGCAGGAGACCCAGTACTTC

d_call: .
v_call: TRBV28
cdr3_length: 17
j_call: TRBJ2-6
cdr3_aa: CASSSLRLVSGANVLTF
cdr3_nt: TGTGCCAGCAGCTCTCTTAGACTGGTTTCTGGGGCCAACGTCCTGACTTTC

d_call: .
v_call: TRBV9
cdr3_length: 14
j_call: TRBJ1-3
cdr3_aa: CASSVEGAGNTIYF
cdr3_nt: TGTGCCAGCAGCGTAGAGGGAGCCGGAAACACCATATATTTT

d_call: TRBD1
v_call: TRBV19
cdr3_length: 15
j_call: TRBJ1-1
cdr3_aa: CASSIRRQGNTEAFF
cdr3_nt: TGTGCCAGTAGTATAAGGAGACAGGGGAACACTGAAGCTTTCTTT

d_call: .
v_call: TRBV5-4
cdr3_length: 14
j_call: TRBJ2-3
cdr3_aa: CASSYAGVADTQYF
cdr3_nt: TGTGCCAGCAGTTACGCAGGGGTAGCAGATACGCAGTATTTT

d_call: TRBD2
v_call: TRBV9
cdr3_length: 15
j_call: TRBJ2-7
cdr3_aa: CASSVELAGTYEQYF
cdr3_nt: TGTGCCAGCAGCGTAGAACTAGCGGGAACGTACGAGCAGTACTTC

d_call: .
v_call: TRBV6-1
cdr3_length: 14
j_call: TRBJ2-5
cdr3_aa: CASSEPLGRETQYF
cdr3_nt: TGTGCCAGCAGTGAACCCCTAGGAAGAGAGACCCAGTACTTC

d_call: TRBD1
v_call: TRBV11-2
cdr3_length: 14
j_call: TRBJ2-1
cdr3_aa: CASSRPGTGNEQFF
cdr3_nt: TGTGCCAGCAGCCGTCCCGGGACAGGGAATGAGCAGTTCTTC

d_call: .
v_call: TRBV10-1
cdr3_length: 12
j_call: TRBJ2-1
cdr3_aa: CASSPGGQGSIF
cdr3_nt: TGCGCCAGCAGCCCGGGCGGGCAGGGGTCGATCTTC